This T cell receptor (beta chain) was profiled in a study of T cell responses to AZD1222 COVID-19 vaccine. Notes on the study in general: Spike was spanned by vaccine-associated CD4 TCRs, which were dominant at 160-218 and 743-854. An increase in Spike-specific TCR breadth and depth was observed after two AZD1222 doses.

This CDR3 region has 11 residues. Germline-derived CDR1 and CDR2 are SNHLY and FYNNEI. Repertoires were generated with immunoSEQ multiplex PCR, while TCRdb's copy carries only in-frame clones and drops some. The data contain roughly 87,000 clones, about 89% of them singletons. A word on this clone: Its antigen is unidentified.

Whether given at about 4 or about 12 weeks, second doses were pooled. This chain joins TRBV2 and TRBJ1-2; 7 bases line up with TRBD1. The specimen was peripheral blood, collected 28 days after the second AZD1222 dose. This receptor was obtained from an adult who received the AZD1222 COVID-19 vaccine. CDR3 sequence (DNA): TGTGCGGGGGACAGTACATATGGCTACACCTTC. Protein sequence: CAGDSTYGYTF.